This is a list of T cell receptor beta chains from one sample in a study of OX40 agonist ivuxolimab in advanced cancers. Produced via immunoSEQ multiplex PCR; TCRdb's table is partial and in-frame only. Among about 110,000 clones listed, around 90% were seen once. The sample was CD4+ or CD8+ T cells sorted from blood, taken in a trial of the OX40 agonist ivuxolimab. These TCRs come from an adult with an advanced solid tumor such as melanoma, head and neck, liver or kidney cancer. Both conserved end residues are part of each CDR3. A D gene is named only where the DNA matches it firmly. Size tells how often a clone was seen (once, few, many) or the class of an expanded clone, and some rows leave it out.

D gene: NA; CDR3 length: 12; V gene: TRBV29-1; J gene: TRBJ1-2; clone size: NA; CDR3 DNA: TGCAGCGTTGAAACATCTGTCTATGGCTACACCTTC; CDR3 protein: CSVETSVYGYTF
D gene: TRBD1; CDR3 length: 14; V gene: TRBV4-2; J gene: TRBJ1-1; clone size: NA; CDR3 DNA: TGTGCCAGCAGCAGGACAGGTATGAACACTGAAGCTTTCTTT; CDR3 protein: CASSRTGMNTEAFF
D gene: TRBD1; CDR3 length: 16; V gene: TRBV5-4; J gene: TRBJ2-5; clone size: NA; CDR3 DNA: TGTGCCAGCAGCTCTACCCAGGACAGGGGCCAAGAGACCCAGTACTTC; CDR3 protein: CASSSTQDRGQETQYF
D gene: NA; CDR3 length: 15; V gene: TRBV7-2; J gene: TRBJ1-2; clone size: NA; CDR3 DNA: TGTGCCAGCAGCTCCGGGCCCTATATTTTGGGTGGCTACACCTTC; CDR3 protein: CASSSGPYILGGYTF
D gene: NA; CDR3 length: 13; V gene: TRBV30; J gene: TRBJ1-5; clone size: NA; CDR3 DNA: TGTGCCTGGAGTATGGGGATTGAACGGCCCCAGCATTTT; CDR3 protein: CAWSMGIERPQHF
D gene: NA; CDR3 length: 16; V gene: TRBV4-2; J gene: TRBJ2-2; clone size: NA; CDR3 DNA: TGTGCCAGCAGCCAAGAGGGGGCATACGGCACCGGGGAGCTGTTTTTT; CDR3 protein: CASSQEGAYGTGELFF
D gene: TRBD1; CDR3 length: 13; V gene: TRBV29-1; J gene: TRBJ1-1; clone size: once; CDR3 DNA: TGCAGCGGGTGGGGACAGTTGAACACTGAAGCTTTCTTT; CDR3 protein: CSGWGQLNTEAFF
D gene: NA; CDR3 length: 14; V gene: TRBV6-1; J gene: TRBJ1-2; clone size: once; CDR3 DNA: TGTGCCAGCAGTGAAGCCTGGACGGGGTATGGCTACACCTTC; CDR3 protein: CASSEAWTGYGYTF
D gene: NA; CDR3 length: 16; V gene: TRBV15; J gene: TRBJ2-3; clone size: once; CDR3 DNA: TGTGCCACCAGCAGATTTCTAGGAGAGGCCACAGATACGCAGTATTTT; CDR3 protein: CATSRFLGEATDTQYF
D gene: NA; CDR3 length: 14; V gene: TRBV18; J gene: TRBJ1-4; clone size: NA; CDR3 DNA: TGTGCCAGCTCACCGGCCGGGACTAATGAAAAACTGTTTTTT; CDR3 protein: CASSPAGTNEKLFF
D gene: NA; CDR3 length: 14; V gene: TRBV10-3; J gene: TRBJ1-6; clone size: NA; CDR3 DNA: TGTGCCATCAGTGAGGGCATCGGTGGTTCACCCCTCCACTTT; CDR3 protein: CAISEGIGGSPLHF
D gene: NA; CDR3 length: 14; V gene: TRBV30; J gene: TRBJ1-1; clone size: NA; CDR3 DNA: TGTGCCTGGAGTTTCGGGACGATAGGAGCTGAAGCTTTCTTT; CDR3 protein: CAWSFGTIGAEAFF
D gene: TRBD1; CDR3 length: 13; V gene: TRBV6-5; J gene: TRBJ1-2; clone size: NA; CDR3 DNA: TGTGCCAGCAGCCTCCGGGACAGGGGGCCCGTCACCTTC; CDR3 protein: CASSLRDRGPVTF
D gene: TRBD1; CDR3 length: 17; V gene: TRBV5-5; J gene: TRBJ2-7; clone size: NA; CDR3 DNA: TGTGCCAGCAGCTTGTTTGTGGGACAGAGCACTTCCTACGAGCAGTACTTC; CDR3 protein: CASSLFVGQSTSYEQYF
D gene: NA; CDR3 length: 14; V gene: TRBV27; J gene: TRBJ2-1; clone size: NA; CDR3 DNA: TGTGCCAGCAGTTTCTGGGGCCCCTACAATGAGCAGTTCTTC; CDR3 protein: CASSFWGPYNEQFF
D gene: NA; CDR3 length: 14; V gene: TRBV19; J gene: TRBJ2-2; clone size: NA; CDR3 DNA: TGTGCCAGTAGTCGCGGCCCGAACACCGGGGAGCTGTTTTTT; CDR3 protein: CASSRGPNTGELFF
D gene: TRBD2; CDR3 length: 16; V gene: TRBV5-1; J gene: TRBJ2-5; clone size: NA; CDR3 DNA: TGCGCCAGCAGCTTGGAGGGGACTAGCGGGACGGAGACCCAGTACTTC; CDR3 protein: CASSLEGTSGTETQYF
D gene: NA; CDR3 length: 13; V gene: TRBV30; J gene: TRBJ1-6; clone size: NA; CDR3 DNA: TGTGCCTGGAGTGGACAGTATAATTCACCCCTCCACTTT; CDR3 protein: CAWSGQYNSPLHF
D gene: NA; CDR3 length: 14; V gene: TRBV19; J gene: TRBJ2-7; clone size: NA; CDR3 DNA: TGTGCCAGTAGTAGGGGGGACAGCCGGCACGAGCAGTACTTC; CDR3 protein: CASSRGDSRHEQYF
D gene: NA; CDR3 length: 14; V gene: TRBV21-1; J gene: TRBJ1-5; clone size: few; CDR3 DNA: TGTGCCAGCAGCGGGGACAGAAGGCGGCAGCCCCAGCATTTT; CDR3 protein: CASSGDRRRQPQHF
D gene: TRBD1; CDR3 length: 12; V gene: TRBV19; J gene: TRBJ2-7; clone size: NA; CDR3 DNA: TGTGCCAGTAGGCTAGACAGGGGCGAGCAGTACTTC; CDR3 protein: CASRLDRGEQYF
D gene: TRBD2; CDR3 length: 14; V gene: TRBV29-1; J gene: TRBJ2-3; clone size: NA; CDR3 DNA: TGCAGCACCATTGCGGGAGGACGAAAAGGGTTAGTGGATTTT; CDR3 protein: CSTIAGGRKGLVDF
D gene: NA; CDR3 length: 13; V gene: TRBV7-3; J gene: TRBJ2-1; clone size: NA; CDR3 DNA: TGTGCCAGCAGCGTTAGCGGAGGTGATGAGCAGTTCTTC; CDR3 protein: CASSVSGGDEQFF
D gene: NA; CDR3 length: 15; V gene: TRBV5-1; J gene: TRBJ1-2; clone size: NA; CDR3 DNA: TGCGCCAGCAGCTTGGATTTTGGACCTTACATACCGTCTTCCTTC; CDR3 protein: CASSLDFGPYIPSSF
D gene: NA; CDR3 length: 16; V gene: TRBV25-1; J gene: TRBJ1-4; clone size: once; CDR3 DNA: TGTGCCAGCAGTGAATTCCTCGGGGGGGGTAATGAAAAACTGTTTTTT; CDR3 protein: CASSEFLGGGNEKLFF
D gene: TRBD1; CDR3 length: 15; V gene: TRBV7-9; J gene: TRBJ1-5; clone size: NA; CDR3 DNA: TGTGCCAGCAGCTTAGGGTCAGGGGGAAATCAGCCCCAGCATTTT; CDR3 protein: CASSLGSGGNQPQHF
D gene: TRBD2; CDR3 length: 19; V gene: TRBV7-8; J gene: TRBJ2-1; clone size: NA; CDR3 DNA: TGTGCCAGCAGCCTACGTTCCGGGACTAGCGGGAGTGGGGGGAATGAGCAGTTCTTC; CDR3 protein: CASSLRSGTSGSGGNEQFF
D gene: NA; CDR3 length: 14; V gene: TRBV6-5; J gene: TRBJ2-7; clone size: NA; CDR3 DNA: TGTGCCAGCAAATTGGTTGGGGAATCCTACGAGCAGTACTTC; CDR3 protein: CASKLVGESYEQYF
D gene: NA; CDR3 length: 13; V gene: TRBV5-1; J gene: TRBJ1-1; clone size: NA; CDR3 DNA: TGCGCCAGCAGCTTGGGCGGGAACACTGAAGCTTTCTTT; CDR3 protein: CASSLGGNTEAFF
D gene: NA; CDR3 length: 15; V gene: TRBV19; J gene: TRBJ1-5; clone size: NA; CDR3 DNA: TGTGCCAGTTCCCTGGGAAGATATAGCAATCAGCCCCAGCATTTT; CDR3 protein: CASSLGRYSNQPQHF
D gene: NA; CDR3 length: 16; V gene: TRBV6-6; J gene: TRBJ1-4; clone size: NA; CDR3 DNA: TGTGCCAGCACGCCCCTTATTGGATTTGGTTCCGAAAAACTGTTTTTT; CDR3 protein: CASTPLIGFGSEKLFF
D gene: NA; CDR3 length: 15; V gene: TRBV7-4; J gene: TRBJ1-5; clone size: NA; CDR3 DNA: TGTGCCAGCAGCTTAGGGGTAGGACAAAATCAGCCCCAGCATTTT; CDR3 protein: CASSLGVGQNQPQHF
D gene: NA; CDR3 length: 15; V gene: TRBV30; J gene: TRBJ1-2; clone size: NA; CDR3 DNA: TGTGCCTGGAGTGTACTAGGGGCCCCTAACTATGGCTACACCTTC; CDR3 protein: CAWSVLGAPNYGYTF
D gene: NA; CDR3 length: 15; V gene: TRBV7-8; J gene: TRBJ2-3; clone size: NA; CDR3 DNA: TGTGCCAGCAGCCTCTCGGGGGATAGCACAGATACGCAGTATTTT; CDR3 protein: CASSLSGDSTDTQYF
D gene: NA; CDR3 length: 14; V gene: TRBV7-2; J gene: TRBJ2-7; clone size: NA; CDR3 DNA: TGTGCCAGCAGCGGCGGAACTAGCTTCTACGAGCAGTACTTC; CDR3 protein: CASSGGTSFYEQYF
D gene: NA; CDR3 length: 16; V gene: TRBV30; J gene: TRBJ2-5; clone size: NA; CDR3 DNA: TGTGCTCATAGGGGGGGGTCGAGAGAGGACCAAGAGACCCAGTACTTC; CDR3 protein: CAHRGGSREDQETQYF
D gene: NA; CDR3 length: 15; V gene: TRBV5-1; J gene: TRBJ2-3; clone size: NA; CDR3 DNA: TGCGCCAGCAGCCGGTCGACACTAGACACAGATACGCAGTATTTT; CDR3 protein: CASSRSTLDTDTQYF
D gene: NA; CDR3 length: 19; V gene: TRBV21-1; J gene: TRBJ2-4; clone size: NA; CDR3 DNA: TGTGCCAGCAGCAATATTGACAGGAGCTCGACCTTTGCCAAAAACATTCAGTACTTC; CDR3 protein: CASSNIDRSSTFAKNIQYF
D gene: NA; CDR3 length: 13; V gene: TRBV4-1; J gene: TRBJ1-2; clone size: NA; CDR3 DNA: TGCGCCAGCAGCCAAGACCAGAACTATGGCTACACCTTC; CDR3 protein: CASSQDQNYGYTF
D gene: NA; CDR3 length: 17; V gene: TRBV11-3; J gene: TRBJ1-3; clone size: NA; CDR3 DNA: TGTGCCAGCACCGTCCCCACAGGGACAATGGAAGGAGACACCATATATTTT; CDR3 protein: CASTVPTGTMEGDTIYF
D gene: NA; CDR3 length: 15; V gene: TRBV5-6; J gene: TRBJ2-1; clone size: once; CDR3 DNA: TGTGCCAGCAGCTTGGGGCCAGACTCGTACAATGAGCAGTTCTTC; CDR3 protein: CASSLGPDSYNEQFF
D gene: TRBD1; CDR3 length: 16; V gene: TRBV5-1; J gene: TRBJ2-5; clone size: NA; CDR3 DNA: TGCGCCAGCAGCTTGGTTGGACAGGGGATTCAAGAGACCCAGTACTTC; CDR3 protein: CASSLVGQGIQETQYF